One and the same sample provided the 18 T cell receptor beta chains below, sequenced in a study of regulatory T cells in long-lasting Graves disease. Sequencing libraries for TCR beta were prepared with iRepertoire HTBI primers and Arm-PCR of CDR3 regions. TCRdb analysed the multiplex PCR reads with MiXCR anew, one entry per CDR3 protein. Of 400,000 to 500,000 distinct CDR3 sequences in the sample, about a fifth are singletons; the top ten hold roughly 7.7%. Time point meaning: persistent/refractory GD, antithyroid drugs over 5 years with positive TRAb. The authors made the TCR library using RNA they extracted from PBMCs. The input for sequencing was peripheral blood mononuclear cells (PBMCs), taken when the disease was refractory, from a patient treated with antithyroid drugs. The receptor set was obtained from a female donor with Graves disease.

This clonotype appeared a few times. The rearrangement links TRBV9 to TRBJ2-7; 7 bases align to TRBD2. The V segment lost 4 bases and the J segment 3 bases; nucleotides outside the gene matches: 4. The CDR3 loop spans 13 amino acids. Germline CDR1 and CDR2: SGDLS and YYNGEE. CDR3 bases: TGTGCCAGCAGCACCGGACTAGGCTACGAGCAGTACTTC. Protein product: CASSTGLGYEQYF.

The chain recombines TRBV4-3 with TRBJ2-7; D possibly corresponds to TRBD1 (5 bases). Trimming removed 0 bases at V and 6 bases at J, with 9 bases between. Germline assignment: CDR1 LGHNA and CDR2 YSLEER. The length of the CDR3 is 13 residues. The CDR3 sequence: CASSQEGVSEQYF. CDR3 nucleotide sequence: TGCGCCAGCAGCCAAGAAGGGGTATCCGAGCAGTACTTC.

The V and J genes are TRBV6-1 and TRBJ1-5; possibly TRBD1 for D (6 bases). Trimming stripped 6 bases from V and 8 bases from J, with 23 bases between. CDR1 is MNHNS, CDR2 SASEGT, per germline. The CDR3 totals 16 residues. CDR3 nucleotides: TGTGCCAGCAGACCGACCTCTAACAGGGCAGTCAAGCCCCAGCATTTT. Translating it yields CASRPTSNRAVKPQHF.

Note on this clonotype: A much bigger clone sits one base away, suggesting this may be a read error. This chain links TRBV2 with TRBJ2-7; D not certain. The CDR3 has 15 amino acids. Germline loops: CDR1 SNHLY, CDR2 FYNNEI. The V end lost 6 bases, the J end lost 2 bases, and 17 bases lay between the germline ends. In DNA, the CDR3 is TGTGCCAGCAGGGGCATGATGTGGGTGCCCTACGAGCAGTACTTC. This codes for CASRGMMWVPYEQYF. The full variable domain, in which reference TRBV2 and TRBJ2-7 provide the parts outside the CDR3, is EPEVTQTPSHQVTQMGQEVILRCVPISNHLYFYWYRQILGQKVEFLVSFYNNEISEKSEIFDDQFSVERPDGSNFTLKIRSTKLEDSAMYFCASRGMMWVPYEQYFGPGTRLTVT.

The table lists this clonotype with many counts. The J gene is TRBJ2-7, the V gene TRBV6-5; D gene unclear. The CDR3 spans 13 residues. V lost 2 bases, J lost 0 bases, and 5 bases lay in between. Per germline, CDR1 MNHEY and CDR2 SVGAGI. CDR3 nucleotide sequence: TGTGCCAGCAGTTACGGAGCCTCCTACGAGCAGTACTTC. Its translation: CASSYGASYEQYF.

This clonotype was found many times. V usage is TRBV2 and J usage is TRBJ1-1; no clear D gene. Trimming pared 7 bases from V and 0 bases from J, leaving 15 bases between. The germline V gene encodes CDR1 SNHLY and CDR2 FYNNEI. The CDR3 runs to 15 residues. CDR3 bases: TGTGCCAGCAAGGTGGGAGGGTCGGTGAACACTGAAGCTTTCTTT. Its translation is CASKVGGSVNTEAFF.

This clonotype was seen at least ten times. One junction end disagrees with the germline gene, perhaps due to a read error. V is TRBV7-2 and J is TRBJ2-7; unclear D gene. The CDR3 consists of 13 residues. Germline loops: CDR1 SGHTA, CDR2 FQGNSA. The CDR3 protein is CASSLADTYEQYF. DNA of the CDR3: TGTGCCAGCAGTTTAGCCGACACCTACGAGCAGTACTTC.

This clonotype was observed at least ten times. The chain uses TRBV6-5 and TRBJ1-2, with TRBD1 matching 7 bases. This CDR3 region has 13 residues. The germline V gene encodes CDR1 MNHEY and CDR2 SVGAGI. The trim removed 4 bases at V and 8 bases at J, leaving 7 bases unmatched. The chain's CDR3 is CASSSTGVSGYTF. The DNA for the CDR3 is TGTGCCAGCAGTTCCACAGGGGTGTCAGGCTACACCTTC.

The chain recombines TRBV18 with TRBJ1-2; tentative D call: TRBD1 (5 bases). V was trimmed by 3 bases and J by 7 bases, leaving 15 bases between them. The CDR3 contains 14 residues. Germline V gene sequence: CDR1 KGHSH, CDR2 LQKENI. The CDR3 region is CASSPGQGYGGYTF. For the CDR3, the DNA is TGTGCCAGCTCACCGGGCCAGGGCTATGGTGGCTACACCTTC.

The chain couples TRBV11-2 to TRBJ2-1; no firm D call. Trimming took off 5 bases at V and 2 bases at J, with 19 bases between the two ends. CDR3 length: 17 amino acids. Germline loops: CDR1 SGHAT, CDR2 FQNNGV. CDR3: CASSRLPGSMAYNEQFF. CDR3 sequence (DNA): TGTGCCAGCAGCCGACTGCCCGGGTCAATGGCCTACAATGAGCAGTTCTTC.

This clonotype has at least ten counts. The rearrangement uses TRBV27 and TRBJ2-5; 9 bases match TRBD2. This CDR3 is 13 amino acids long. In germline, CDR1 is MNHEY, CDR2 SMNVEV (reference sequence). Germline trimming cut 1 base from V and 10 bases from J; bases unmatched to any gene: 4. The CDR3 nucleotides read TGTGCCAGCAGTTTATTTTCTAGCGGGGACCAGTACTTC. Amino acid sequence: CASSLFSSGDQYF.

There are many counts of this clonotype. The rearrangement links TRBV7-2 to TRBJ2-2; D perhaps matches TRBD2 (6 bases). The V end was cut by 1 base, the J end by 4 bases, with 13 bases between. The CDR3 is made up of 16 amino acids. Per germline, CDR1 SGHTA and CDR2 FQGNSA. In DNA form, the CDR3 reads TGTGCCAGCAGCTTAGTCGTGACTAGGGGCACCGGGGAGCTGTTTTTT. This codes for CASSLVVTRGTGELFF. Based on the CDR3 plus reference TRBV7-2 and TRBJ2-2, the full variable domain is GAGVSQSPSNKVTEKGKDVELRCDPISGHTALYWYRQSLGQGLEFLIYFQGNSAPDKSGLPSDRFSAERTGGSVSTLTIQRTQQEDSAVYLCASSLVVTRGTGELFFGEGSRLTVL.

This clonotype appeared a few times. This rearrangement joins TRBV27 to TRBJ2-4; no clear D gene. The V end was cut by 0 bases, the J end by 0 bases, with 3 bases between. The CDR3 sequence is 14 residues long. CDR1 is MNHEY, CDR2 SMNVEV, per germline (reference sequence). In DNA, the CDR3 is TGTGCCAGCAGTTTATCGTCAGCCAAAAACATTCAGTACTTC. It codes for CASSLSSAKNIQYF.

This clonotype was recorded at least ten times. The V call is TRBV12-3 or TRBV12-4, the J call TRBJ2-5, with 12 bases matching TRBD2. The CDR3 extends over 16 amino acids. Trimming removed 8 bases from V and 4 bases from J; junction bases left unmatched: 11. The CDR3 bases are TGTGCCAGCCTTCTGGGCCTAGCGGGAGGGGTAGAGACCCAGTACTTC. Translation gives CASLLGLAGGVETQYF.

The sample holds one count of this clonotype. V is TRBV7-9 and J is TRBJ2-3; D is uncertain. This CDR3 contains 13 residues. Germline V gives CDR1 SEHNR, CDR2 FQNEAQ (reference sequence). V was pared by 5 bases and J by 7 bases, with 13 bases between. The CDR3 nucleotides read TGTGCCAGCAGCCAGTCTCAAGATTATACGCAGTATTTT. It specifies CASSQSQDYTQYF.

V gene TRBV28 combines with J gene TRBJ2-1; D is unclear. The length of the CDR3 is 12 residues. V was clipped by 2 bases and J by 8 bases, with 7 bases between them. Germline CDR1 MDHEN, CDR2 SYDVKM. DNA of the CDR3: TGTGCCAGCAGTTTACCCCTACATGAGCAGTTCTTC. Protein sequence: CASSLPLHEQFF.

This clonotype has ten or more counts. CDR3 region: CASSLVSGDEQYF. CDR3 bases: TGTGCCAGCAGCTTAGTCTCCGGAGACGAGCAGTACTTC. The chain joins TRBV7-2 to TRBJ2-7, with no clear D. The CDR3 is made up of 13 amino acids. Trimming stripped 1 base from V and 5 bases from J, with 9 bases between. The germline V gene encodes CDR1 SGHTA and CDR2 FQGNSA. Combining the CDR3 with reference TRBV7-2 and TRBJ2-7 gives the whole variable domain GAGVSQSPSNKVTEKGKDVELRCDPISGHTALYWYRQSLGQGLEFLIYFQGNSAPDKSGLPSDRFSAERTGGSVSTLTIQRTQQEDSAVYLCASSLVSGDEQYFGPGTRLTVT.

V and J are TRBV14 and TRBJ2-7; D ambiguous. V lost 11 bases and J lost 5, with 10 bases in between. Germline-derived CDR1 and CDR2 are SGHDN and FVKESK. This CDR3 comprises 10 residues. The CDR3, as DNA: TGTGCCCTTACAATGGACGAGCAGTACTTC. Protein product: CALTMDEQYF.